One sample yielded the 9 T cell receptor beta chains listed below, sequenced in a study of somatic mutations in cytotoxic T cells in rheumatoid arthritis. Only in-frame clones appear in the TCRdb table, and some are missing; sequencing was by immunoSEQ multiplex PCR. This sample yields roughly 15,000 clones, of which around 74% are seen a single time; around 15% belongs to the top ten. What was sequenced was CD8+ T cells sorted from blood. Receptors were obtained from an adult with rheumatoid arthritis.

The chain has TRBV11-2 and TRBJ2-3; D is undetermined. V lost 1 base, J lost 2 bases, and 7 bases lay in between. The germline gives CDR1 SGHAT, CDR2 FQNNGV. The CDR3 has 14 residues. As DNA, the CDR3 is TGTGCCAGCAGCTTAGGCCTACCCACAGATACGCAGTATTTT. Its translation is CASSLGLPTDTQYF.

The rearrangement uses TRBV6-1 and TRBJ2-7; D could derive from TRBD1 or TRBD2 (6 bases each). The germline CDR1 and CDR2 sequences are MNHNS and SASEGT. The CDR3 runs 14 residues. V was pared by 5 bases and J by 3 bases, with 14 bases between. The CDR3 DNA reads as TGTGCCAGCAGTATCCGGGGGCCGGTCTACGAGCAGTACGTC. Translating gives CASSIRGPVYEQYV.

The chain carries TRBV5-1 and TRBJ2-5; D not resolved. CDR1 and CDR2 (germline): SGHRS, YFSETQ. V was pared by 1 base and J by 2 bases, with 12 bases between. The CDR3 contains 15 residues. In nucleotides, the CDR3 is TGCGCCAGCAGCTTGACCCCAGAAGCGCAAGAGACCCAGTACTTC. Its protein product is CASSLTPEAQETQYF.

V and J are TRBV7-8 and TRBJ1-1, with D perhaps TRBD1 (5 bases). CDR3 length: 17 amino acids. Germline CDR1 is SGHVS and CDR2 is FQNEAQ. V was pared by 5 bases and J by 3 bases, with 22 bases between. DNA of the CDR3: TGTGCCAGCAGCCGAAACCCTATAGGGGAGGAGGACACTGAAGCTTTCTTT. This encodes CASSRNPIGEEDTEAFF.

The chain has TRBV6-5 and TRBJ2-1; 10 nucleotides agree with TRBD2. The CDR3 is made up of 14 amino acids. Germline-derived CDR1 and CDR2 are MNHEY and SVGAGI. J was trimmed by 8 bases and V by 2 bases; bases with no gene match: 3. The CDR3 here is CASSYSGGAYEQFF. The CDR3 nucleotides read TGTGCCAGCAGTTACAGCGGGGGGGCCTATGAGCAGTTCTTC.

The chain joins TRBV11-1 to TRBJ2-5, with 7 bases identical to TRBD1. The CDR3 loop spans 13 amino acids. CDR1 and CDR2 (germline): SGHAT, FQDESV (reference sequence). The V segment lost 5 bases and the J segment 3 bases; nucleotides outside the gene matches: 3. CDR3 bases: TGTGCCAGCAGCCGCACAGGGGAAGAGACCCAGTACTTC. This codes for CASSRTGEETQYF.

The chain joins TRBV7-2 to TRBJ1-2; D call uncertain. CDR1 is SGHTA and CDR2 is FQGNSA in the germline V gene. Trimming took off 2 bases at V and 7 bases at J, with 8 bases between the two ends. The CDR3 loop spans 12 amino acids. CDR3 residues: CASSLPKPGYTF. In nucleotides, the CDR3 is TGTGCCAGCAGCTTACCCAAACCTGGCTACACCTTC.

This chain joins TRBV2 and TRBJ2-2; 7 bases map to TRBD2. J was trimmed by 6 bases and V by 7 bases; bases with no gene match: 8. This CDR3 spans 14 amino acids. From germline, CDR1 is SNHLY and CDR2 FYNNEI. The CDR3 DNA is TGTGCCAGCATTACGAAAGCGGGGTCCGGGGAGCTGTTTTTT. It encodes CASITKAGSGELFF.

This rearrangement joins TRBV7-6 to TRBJ1-4; D unclear. The CDR3 runs to 16 residues. V gave up 7 bases and J gave up 2 bases, with 17 bases separating them. The V gene's germline CDR1 is SGHVS and CDR2 FNYEAQ. The CDR3 DNA reads as TGTGCCAGCACCGGGAGACGGAGAGGCACTAATGAAAAACTGTTTTTT. It encodes CASTGRRRGTNEKLFF.